Listed below are T cell receptor beta chains from one sample, sequenced in a study of siplizumab effects on memory and regulatory T cells. Sequenced by immunoSEQ multiplex PCR; TCRdb stores in-frame clones only, minus some. The sample records around 100,000 clones, 94% being singletons. The sample consisted of Tregs sorted from blood. All receptors come from a human donor in good health. Each CDR3 is given with its conserved first and last residue. Fields, in order: CDR3 protein, CDR3 DNA, CDR3 length, clone size, J gene, D gene, V gene. A D gene is named only where the DNA matches it firmly. Part of the rows lack a size; the others show once, few, many or a class for expanded clones.

CDR3: CAISAENQPQHF
DNA: TGTGCCATCAGTGCAGAGAATCAGCCCCAGCATTTT
length: 12
size: -
J: TRBJ1-5
D: -
V: TRBV10-3

CDR3: CASSTTAYEAFF
DNA: TGTGCCAGCAGCACTACCGCTTATGAAGCTTTCTTT
length: 12
size: -
J: TRBJ1-1
D: -
V: TRBV14

CDR3: CASSHESGRGNTQYF
DNA: TGTGCCAGCAGCCACGAAAGCGGGAGAGGAAATACGCAGTATTTT
length: 15
size: -
J: TRBJ2-3
D: TRBD2
V: TRBV5-4

CDR3: CAISEPGRREDEQFF
DNA: TGTGCCATCAGTGAGCCCGGGAGACGCGAAGATGAGCAGTTCTTC
length: 15
size: -
J: TRBJ2-1
D: -
V: TRBV10-3

CDR3: CASRVPVNSGNTIYF
DNA: TGTGCCAGCAGAGTCCCCGTTAACTCTGGAAACACCATATATTTT
length: 15
size: -
J: TRBJ1-3
D: -
V: TRBV28

CDR3: CASSYDRQNTEAFF
DNA: TGTGCCAGCAGTTATGACAGACAGAACACTGAAGCTTTCTTT
length: 14
size: -
J: TRBJ1-1
D: -
V: TRBV6-6

CDR3: CASRLLGQGAHEQYF
DNA: TGCGCCAGCAGACTGTTGGGACAGGGGGCTCACGAGCAGTACTTC
length: 15
size: -
J: TRBJ2-7
D: TRBD1
V: TRBV5-1

CDR3: CASSESFGTGSYEQYF
DNA: TGTGCCAGCAGTGAATCTTTCGGGACAGGATCCTACGAGCAGTACTTC
length: 16
size: -
J: TRBJ2-7
D: TRBD1
V: TRBV25-1

CDR3: CAWSGMGHPNYGYTF
DNA: TGTGCCTGGAGTGGAATGGGACACCCAAACTATGGCTACACCTTC
length: 15
size: -
J: TRBJ1-2
D: -
V: TRBV30

CDR3: CASSGQTNTGELFF
DNA: TGCGCCAGCTCGGGGCAGACGAACACCGGGGAGCTGTTTTTT
length: 14
size: -
J: TRBJ2-2
D: -
V: TRBV5-1

CDR3: CASSQGTFPAGRLVDEQFF
DNA: TGTGCCAGCAGCCAAGGGACTTTTCCAGCGGGAAGGCTGGTTGATGAGCAGTTCTTC
length: 19
size: once
J: TRBJ2-1
D: -
V: TRBV21-1

CDR3: CASSWARNTEAFF
DNA: TGTGCCAGCAGTTGGGCGAGGAACACTGAAGCTTTCTTT
length: 13
size: -
J: TRBJ1-1
D: -
V: TRBV6-6

CDR3: CASSQAGNTEAFF
DNA: TGTGCCAGCTCACAAGCCGGGAACACTGAAGCTTTCTTT
length: 13
size: -
J: TRBJ1-1
D: -
V: TRBV18

CDR3: CASKRYEQYF
DNA: TGTGCCAGCAAAAGATACGAGCAGTACTTC
length: 10
size: once
J: TRBJ2-7
D: -
V: TRBV28

CDR3: CASSNQETGFAGYTF
DNA: TGTGCCAGCAGTAACCAGGAGACAGGGTTTGCTGGCTACACCTTC
length: 15
size: -
J: TRBJ1-2
D: TRBD1
V: TRBV27

CDR3: CASSQGTSGRLHEQFF
DNA: TGCGCCAGCAGCCAGGGGACTAGCGGGAGGCTACATGAGCAGTTCTTC
length: 16
size: -
J: TRBJ2-1
D: TRBD2
V: TRBV4-1

CDR3: CASSLFLAGEDTQYF
DNA: TGTGCCAGCAGCTTGTTTCTAGCGGGGGAAGATACGCAGTATTTT
length: 15
size: -
J: TRBJ2-3
D: TRBD2
V: TRBV11-2

CDR3: CSTCNSETQYF
DNA: TGCAGCACTTGCAATTCGGAGACCCAGTACTTC
length: 11
size: -
J: TRBJ2-5
D: -
V: TRBV29-1

CDR3: CATRFGDGMLNTIYF
DNA: TGTGCCACCCGCTTTGGGGACGGGATGCTAAACACCATATATTTT
length: 15
size: -
J: TRBJ1-3
D: -
V: TRBV10-3

CDR3: CASSRGQGEAYEQYF
DNA: TGTGCCAGCAGCCGGGGACAGGGAGAGGCCTACGAGCAGTACTTC
length: 15
size: -
J: TRBJ2-7
D: TRBD1
V: TRBV5-5

CDR3: CASSSLAGGYNEQFF
DNA: TGTGCCAGTAGTTCACTAGCGGGAGGGTACAATGAGCAGTTCTTC
length: 15
size: -
J: TRBJ2-1
D: TRBD2
V: TRBV19

CDR3: CASSPPGLAGVNEQFF
DNA: TGCGCCAGCAGCCCACCGGGACTAGCGGGGGTTAATGAGCAGTTCTTC
length: 16
size: -
J: TRBJ2-1
D: TRBD2
V: TRBV5-1

CDR3: CASRDRVGGGYTF
DNA: TGTGCCAGTAGGGACAGGGTTGGGGGGGGCTACACCTTC
length: 13
size: -
J: TRBJ1-2
D: TRBD1
V: TRBV19

CDR3: CASSLPALNTEAFF
DNA: TGTGCCAGTAGTCTCCCAGCCCTGAACACTGAAGCTTTCTTT
length: 14
size: -
J: TRBJ1-1
D: -
V: TRBV19

CDR3: CASTRASGRRNEQFF
DNA: TGTGCCAGCACCCGGGCTAGCGGGAGGAGAAATGAGCAGTTCTTC
length: 15
size: few
J: TRBJ2-1
D: TRBD2
V: TRBV2

CDR3: CASSNTGNQPQHF
DNA: TGCGCCAGCAGTAATACAGGGAATCAGCCCCAGCATTTT
length: 13
size: few
J: TRBJ1-5
D: -
V: TRBV10-2

CDR3: CASSWGRAGNTIYF
DNA: TGTGCCAGCAGTTGGGGCAGGGCTGGAAACACCATATATTTT
length: 14
size: once
J: TRBJ1-3
D: -
V: TRBV28

CDR3: CASSPGQPQHF
DNA: TGTGCCAGCAGCCCCGGTCAGCCCCAGCATTTT
length: 11
size: -
J: TRBJ1-5
D: -
V: TRBV6-5

CDR3: CASSKARMDTQYF
DNA: TGTGCCAGTAGTAAGGCAAGGATGGATACGCAGTATTTT
length: 13
size: -
J: TRBJ2-3
D: -
V: TRBV19

CDR3: CASSLIGLAETHYYEQYF
DNA: TGTGCCAGCAGCTTAATTGGACTAGCGGAAACCCACTACTACGAGCAGTACTTC
length: 18
size: -
J: TRBJ2-7
D: TRBD2
V: TRBV13

CDR3: CASSVGSGAQETQYF
DNA: TGTGCCAGCAGCGTAGGCTCAGGGGCGCAAGAGACCCAGTACTTC
length: 15
size: -
J: TRBJ2-5
D: -
V: TRBV9

CDR3: CASSSFLMTRITNMDNEQFF
DNA: TGTGCCAGTAGTAGCTTTCTCATGACTCGGATAACAAACATGGACAATGAGCAGTTCTTC
length: 20
size: -
J: TRBJ2-1
D: -
V: TRBV19

CDR3: CASSPLAVTSSTDTQYF
DNA: TGTGCCAGCTCACCACTAGCGGTGACTTCTAGCACAGATACGCAGTATTTT
length: 17
size: once
J: TRBJ2-3
D: -
V: TRBV18

CDR3: CASSSLNTQYF
DNA: TGTGCCAGCAGCTCCTTAAATACGCAGTATTTT
length: 11
size: -
J: TRBJ2-3
D: -
V: TRBV11-2

CDR3: CASSYRLAGNGASYNEQFF
DNA: TGCGCCAGCAGCTACCGGCTAGCGGGAAACGGGGCCTCCTACAATGAGCAGTTCTTC
length: 19
size: -
J: TRBJ2-1
D: TRBD2
V: TRBV5-1

CDR3: CASSTNRGRPYEQYF
DNA: TGTGCCAGCAGCACCAACAGGGGAAGGCCCTACGAGCAGTACTTC
length: 15
size: -
J: TRBJ2-7
D: TRBD1
V: TRBV11-2

CDR3: CASSQVGTGRMAFF
DNA: TGCGCCAGCAGCCAAGTTGGGACAGGGAGAATGGCTTTCTTT
length: 14
size: -
J: TRBJ1-1
D: TRBD1
V: TRBV4-1

CDR3: CASSLFRGDQPQHF
DNA: TGTGCCAGCAGTTTATTTAGGGGGGATCAGCCCCAGCATTTT
length: 14
size: -
J: TRBJ1-5
D: -
V: TRBV28

CDR3: CASTKREAYEQYF
DNA: TGTGCCAGCACCAAGCGGGAGGCCTACGAGCAGTACTTC
length: 13
size: -
J: TRBJ2-7
D: TRBD2
V: TRBV6-1

CDR3: CASSLRVRTYNEQFF
DNA: TGTGCCAGCAGCTTAAGGGTTAGAACCTACAATGAGCAGTTCTTC
length: 15
size: -
J: TRBJ2-1
D: -
V: TRBV13

CDR3: CASRSSGRAGEQFF
DNA: TGTGCCAGCAGGTCTAGCGGGAGGGCCGGGGAGCAGTTCTTC
length: 14
size: -
J: TRBJ2-1
D: TRBD2
V: TRBV28

CDR3: CASRQDRPAFF
DNA: TGTGCCAGCAGACAGGACAGGCCAGCTTTCTTT
length: 11
size: -
J: TRBJ1-1
D: TRBD1
V: TRBV28

CDR3: CASGLNQDTQYF
DNA: TGTGCTAGTGGTTTGAATCAAGATACGCAGTATTTT
length: 12
size: -
J: TRBJ2-3
D: -
V: TRBV12-5

CDR3: CASSLGPGLGNTGELFF
DNA: TGTGCCAGCAGTTTGGGGCCGGGACTAGGGAACACCGGGGAGCTGTTTTTT
length: 17
size: once
J: TRBJ2-2
D: TRBD2
V: TRBV28

CDR3: CASREDRANTEAFF
DNA: TGTGCCAGCAGAGAGGACAGGGCGAACACTGAAGCTTTCTTT
length: 14
size: -
J: TRBJ1-1
D: TRBD1
V: TRBV5-4